Described below is a single T cell receptor (beta chain) sequence and its context. The data were taken from a study of blood T cell repertoires in COVID-19. Overall study: The origin of the acute and convalescent COVID-19 samples was the United States, Italy and Spain. The analysed material was cDNA or gDNA that came from T cells, B-cell-depleted T cells, or PBMCs.

Seattle enrolled patients during active infection and tracked them longitudinally. Original handling: Researchers report that nucleated cell counts were estimated from reference gene primer amplification. Data came from immunoSEQ multiplex PCR; TCRdb stores just in-frame clones and leaves some out. That table gives V, J and clone size, and the DNA gave D and trimming. Here the sample spans about 350,000 clones, about nine tenths being singletons. The receptor was derived from a woman aged 45-60 years with COVID-19, enrolled during active disease. What was sequenced was peripheral blood.

The CDR3 loop is CASSYSYLGANYGYTF. The CDR3 bases are TGTGCCAGCAGTTACTCCTATCTTGGAGCTAACTATGGCTACACCTTC. The V gene is TRBV6-5, the J gene TRBJ1-2; no firm D call. Germline CDR1 reads MNHEY; CDR2 reads SVGAGI. The CDR3 extends over 16 amino acids. Trimming removed 0 bases from V and 0 bases from J, with 11 bases in between.